Each of the 23 T cell receptor beta chains below was sequenced from the same sample in a study of graft-versus-host responses after intestinal transplantation. The data were produced by immunoSEQ multiplex PCR, yet TCRdb's version contains in-frame clones alone and is incomplete. The sample has about 23,000 clones, about 80% seen once. Intraepithelial and lamina propria lymphocytes were released after the graft tissue was processed. The material sequenced was ileum tissue, taken 12 days after intestinal transplant. Source of these receptors: a human patient who received an intestinal transplant, so some T cells may come from the graft donor.

V and J are TRBV27 and TRBJ1-2; D perhaps matches TRBD1 (6 bases). The length of the CDR3 is 14 residues. The V end was cut by 3 bases, the J end by 1 base, with 9 bases between. Germline-derived CDR1 and CDR2 are MNHEY and SMNVEV (reference sequence). CDR3 DNA: TGTGCCAGCAGTTTCAGGGGCAGTAACTATGGCTACACCTTC. Amino acids: CASSFRGSNYGYTF.

This sequence joins TRBV6-1 and TRBJ1-2; D is unresolved. V lost 6 bases, J lost 2 bases, and 16 bases lay in between. Germline V CDR1 and CDR2: MNHNS, SASEGT. This CDR3 has 15 amino acids. The CDR3 is CASSYHQVMNYGYTF. The CDR3 bases are TGTGCCAGCAGCTACCACCAGGTGATGAACTATGGCTACACCTTC.

This clone was observed a handful of times. This rearrangement joins TRBV6-6 to TRBJ2-1, with D maybe TRBD2 (5 bases). In germline, CDR1 is MNHNY, CDR2 SVGAGI (reference sequence). The CDR3 sequence is 13 residues long. V was shortened by 5 bases and J by 5 bases, with 10 bases between the two germline ends. This chain's CDR3 is CASSAGANNEQFF. CDR3 nucleotides: TGTGCCAGCAGTGCGGGCGCTAACAATGAGCAGTTCTTC.

The V call is TRBV18, the J call TRBJ2-3; TRBD2 aligns across 11 bases. J gave up 1 base and V 8 bases, and 8 bases lay outside the gene matches. CDR1 is KGHSH, CDR2 LQKENI, per germline. The CDR3 totals 16 residues. In DNA form, the CDR3 reads TGTGCCAGCACCCTCTTTAGCGGGGGGGGCACAGATACGCAGTATTTT. This gives the protein CASTLFSGGGTDTQYF.

This clone was seen a few times. The CDR3 protein is CASSLRGAAGELFF. For the CDR3, the DNA is TGTGCCAGCAGTTTACGGGGTGCGGCCGGGGAGCTGTTTTTT. The chain links TRBV27 to TRBJ2-2, with D perhaps TRBD2 (5 bases). The germline V and J ends were trimmed by 2 bases and 6 bases, with 10 bases remaining between them. CDR1 and CDR2 (germline): MNHEY, SMNVEV (reference sequence). This CDR3 comprises 14 residues.

V is TRBV6-5 and J is TRBJ2-7; maybe TRBD2 (6 bases). The CDR3 runs to 14 residues. V dropped 2 bases and J dropped 6 bases, with 14 bases sitting between them. Germline CDR1 and CDR2: MNHEY and SVGAGI. This CDR3 reads CASSYNLGTGEQYF. The CDR3 bases are TGTGCCAGCAGTTACAACCTCGGGACTGGCGAGCAGTACTTC.

This chain joins TRBV5-6 and TRBJ2-7; no reliable D call. This CDR3 is 13 amino acids long. V was cut by 0 bases and J by 1 base, with 5 bases left in between. Germline values: CDR1 SGHDT, CDR2 YYEEEE. CDR3 bases: TGTGCCAGCAGCTTGGGTCAGTCCTACGAGCAGTACTTC. It codes for CASSLGQSYEQYF.

The chain links TRBV2 to TRBJ2-5, with 8 bases that match TRBD2. The CDR3 has 16 amino acids. Germline CDR1 and CDR2: SNHLY and FYNNEI. V lost 4 bases, J lost 5 bases, and 12 bases stayed unmatched. The CDR3 here is CASSVRGGGLGETQYF. CDR3 sequence (DNA): TGTGCCAGCAGTGTTAGAGGCGGGGGGCTGGGGGAGACCCAGTACTTC.

The chain uses TRBV6-6 and TRBJ2-1; tentatively, D is TRBD2 (6 bases). The length of the CDR3 is 16 residues. CDR1 is MNHNY, CDR2 SVGAGI, per germline (reference sequence). Between the trimmed V and J ends, which lost 2 bases and 4 bases, there was a span of 15 bases. CDR3 in amino acids: CASSYPERATYNEQFF. Written as DNA, the CDR3 is TGTGCCAGCAGTTACCCGGAGCGGGCAACTTACAATGAGCAGTTCTTC.

The chain couples TRBV4-1 to TRBJ2-3, with 9 bases that match TRBD2. With V trimmed by 1 base and J by 5 bases, 19 bases remained unmatched. Germline-derived CDR1 and CDR2 are MGHRA and YSYEKL. This CDR3 has 20 amino acids. The CDR3 sequence: CASSQVWQRGARRVRDTQYF. CDR3 DNA sequence: TGCGCCAGCAGCCAAGTTTGGCAGCGGGGGGCCAGAAGGGTCAGAGATACGCAGTATTTT.

V and J are TRBV4-3 and TRBJ2-7; 7 bases are a match to TRBD2. The CDR3 loop spans 13 amino acids. CDR1 is LGHNA, CDR2 YSLEER, per germline. Trimming removed 0 bases from V and 7 bases from J; junction bases left unmatched: 3. The CDR3 here is CASSQDWGGEQYF. CDR3 DNA sequence: TGCGCCAGCAGCCAAGATTGGGGGGGGGAGCAGTACTTC.

The V and J genes are TRBV7-9 and TRBJ2-7, with TRBD2 as a possible D gene (6 bases). The CDR3 runs 13 residues. The V gene's germline CDR1 is SEHNR and CDR2 FQNEAQ (reference sequence). V shed 3 bases and J shed 10 bases, with 16 bases lying between them. This chain's CDR3 is CASSLGGRATQYF. CDR3 DNA: TGTGCCAGCAGCTTGGGGGGTCGGGCGACTCAGTACTTC.

J is TRBJ2-7 and V is TRBV12-5; D perhaps matches TRBD2 (5 bases). The V gene's germline CDR1 is LGHNT and CDR2 FRNRAP. Trimming stripped 7 bases from V and 1 base from J, with 14 bases between. There are 14 residues in the CDR3. This CDR3 reads CASAAGSWSYEQYF. In DNA, the CDR3 is TGTGCTAGTGCTGCGGGTTCTTGGTCCTACGAGCAGTACTTC.

The rearrangement uses TRBV4-2 and TRBJ2-3, with 7 nucleotides matching TRBD2. With 6 bases clipped from V and 12 bases from J, the junction kept 18 bases outside the gene matches. Germline loops: CDR1 LGHNA, CDR2 YNFKEQ. The CDR3 loop spans 15 amino acids. The CDR3 DNA reads TGTGCCAGCAGAAAATGGATAGCGGGCCATTCCCCCCAGTATTTT. Translating it yields CASRKWIAGHSPQYF.

The chain links TRBV2 to TRBJ2-2, with TRBD1 matching over 7 bases. V lost 7 bases and J lost 0; bases outside the gene matches: 8. The V gene's germline CDR1 is SNHLY and CDR2 FYNNEI. The CDR3 has 16 residues. Written as DNA, the CDR3 is TGTGCCAGCACCACCTGGGGACAGACGAACACCGGGGAGCTGTTTTTT. The encoded protein is CASTTWGQTNTGELFF.

The chain combines TRBV6-5 with TRBJ2-7; 7 bases match TRBD1. Germline values: CDR1 MNHEY, CDR2 SVGAGI. With V trimmed by 4 bases and J by 0 bases, 3 bases remained unmatched. The CDR3 has 14 residues. The DNA of the CDR3 is TGTGCCAGCAGTTTCGGACAGGACTCCTACGAGCAGTACTTC. Its protein product is CASSFGQDSYEQYF.

This rearrangement joins TRBV27 to TRBJ2-3, with 9 nucleotides matching TRBD2. The junction had 9 bases not matched to a gene; V was cut back by 5 bases and J by 0 bases. This CDR3 is built from 17 residues. Germline V gene lookup returns CDR1 MNHEY and CDR2 SMNVEV (reference sequence). CDR3 protein: CASSQSPGLASTDTQYF. The CDR3 coding sequence is TGTGCCAGCAGTCAAAGCCCGGGACTAGCTAGCACAGATACGCAGTATTTT.

With regard to this clone: The germline gene is not matched at one end of the junction; a read error may be the cause. The V and J genes are TRBV5-4 and TRBJ2-7, with TRBD1 matching over 9 bases. CDR1 and CDR2 (germline): SGHNT, YYREEE (reference sequence). The CDR3 contains 15 residues. CDR3 sequence: CASSQQTTGGHEQYF. Written as DNA, the CDR3 is TGCGCCAGCAGCCAACAAACAACAGGGGGCCACGAGCAGTACTTC.

V gene TRBV10-2 combines with J gene TRBJ2-1; 8 nucleotides align to TRBD2. With 6 bases clipped from V and 7 bases from J, the junction kept 11 bases outside the gene matches. The CDR3 length is 15 residues. CDR1 is WSHSY and CDR2 is SAAADI in the germline V gene. CDR3 sequence (DNA): TGCGCCAGCAGGCCCGGGACTAGTGGGGGGAATGAGCAGTTCTTC. It codes for CASRPGTSGGNEQFF.

This chain connects TRBV6-1 to TRBJ1-5; possibly TRBD1 for D (5 bases). V was shortened by 7 bases and J by 7 bases, with 14 bases between the two germline ends. The germline gives CDR1 MNHNS, CDR2 SASEGT. The CDR3 runs 13 residues. CDR3 nucleotides: TGTGCCAGCAACCAAGACAGCCACCAGCCCCAGCATTTT. Amino acid sequence: CASNQDSHQPQHF.

The chain uses TRBV7-2 and TRBJ2-4; maybe TRBD1 (5 bases). This CDR3 contains 14 residues. Per the germline V gene, CDR1 is SGHTA and CDR2 is FQGNSA. Deletions cut 1 base from V and 7 bases from J, with 11 bases between. CDR3 amino acids: CASSLVSWGNIQYF. DNA for the CDR3: TGTGCCAGCAGCTTAGTATCCTGGGGCAACATTCAGTACTTC.

V and J are TRBV4-1 and TRBJ1-2; D may be TRBD1 (5 bases). Deletions cut 1 base from V and 5 bases from J, with 14 bases between. Per germline, CDR1 MGHRA and CDR2 YSYEKL. The CDR3 totals 15 residues. CDR3 coding DNA: TGCGCCAGCAGCCAAGGGGGGGAAGTTCGGTATGGCTACACCTTC. It yields the protein CASSQGGEVRYGYTF.

V and J are TRBV5-6 and TRBJ1-2, with TRBD1 matching 9 bases. The CDR3 extends over 16 amino acids. V shed 4 bases and J 5 bases; nucleotides not matched to a gene: 12. Germline values: CDR1 SGHDT, CDR2 YYEEEE. DNA for the CDR3: TGTGCCAGCAGCCCCGGGGGCCGGGACAGGGTATATGGCTACACCTTC. This sequence encodes CASSPGGRDRVYGYTF.